This passage covers 27 T cell receptor beta chains from one sample sequenced in a study of T cells after yellow fever vaccination. Each CDR3 protein gets one entry after TCRdb re-called the 5' RACE reads with MiXCR. The sample includes roughly 310,000 distinct CDR3 sequences, about 9.5% of them seen just once. The sample in question was PBMCs, obtained on the day of the first yellow fever vaccination. These receptors came from a man younger than 30 who received the YFV17D yellow fever vaccine.

This clonotype was seen a few times. The gene calls are TRBV6-1 and TRBJ2-3; weak D call: TRBD2 (6 bases). The ends were cut back, 5 bases at V and 0 bases at J, with 12 bases in the middle. CDR3 length: 15 amino acids. Germline V CDR1 and CDR2: MNHNS, SASEGT. The CDR3 here is CASSRVSGSTDTQYF. The CDR3 DNA reads TGTGCCAGCAGTCGGGTGAGCGGGAGCACAGATACGCAGTATTTT.

This clonotype has just a few counts. V usage is TRBV5-1 and J usage is TRBJ1-2; D perhaps matches TRBD1 (6 bases). The V gene lost 4 bases and the J gene lost 6 bases, with 16 bases spanning the gap. The CDR3 sequence is 14 residues long. Germline V gene data show CDR1 as SGHRS and CDR2 as YFSETQ. CDR3 coding DNA: TGCGCCAGCAGCCGGGACCGGGGGGCGGATGGCTACACCTTC. Residues: CASSRDRGADGYTF.

This clonotype was counted many times. The rearrangement uses TRBV5-1 and TRBJ1-2, with D tentatively TRBD1 (6 bases). The CDR3 length is 12 residues. CDR1 is SGHRS and CDR2 is YFSETQ in the germline V gene. Trimming removed 4 bases at V and 8 bases at J, with 12 bases between. The CDR3 DNA reads as TGCGCCAGCAGCCAGGACAGCTACGGCTACACCTTC. It is translated as CASSQDSYGYTF.

The V call is TRBV11-3, the J call TRBJ2-3; D is possibly TRBD2 (5 bases). CDR1 and CDR2 from the germline V gene are SGHNT and YENEEA. The CDR3 is 15 residues long. V was clipped by 0 bases and J by 9 bases, with 16 bases between them. In nucleotides, the CDR3 is TGTGCCAGCAGCTTAGATCGGGGTAGCGAGTTAACGCAGTATTTT. This translates into CASSLDRGSELTQYF.

This chain uses TRBV18 with TRBJ1-2; no clear D. This CDR3 contains 17 residues. Germline values: CDR1 KGHSH, CDR2 LQKENI. The V and J ends lost 0 bases and 5 bases respectively, with 19 bases between them. The CDR3 DNA reads TGTGCCAGCTCACCACCGCAGGATGCCTTGTCCCCGTATGGCTACACCTTC. Its translation is CASSPPQDALSPYGYTF.

The chain uses TRBV7-6 and TRBJ2-3; 12 nucleotides match TRBD2. The CDR3 runs 17 residues. V dropped 6 bases and J dropped 2; count of bases not matched to a gene: 9. The V gene's germline CDR1 is SGHVS and CDR2 FNYEAQ. Written as DNA, the CDR3 is TGTGCCAGCAGTCACTCACTAGCGGGGGGTTTCACAGATACGCAGTATTTT. It codes for CASSHSLAGGFTDTQYF.

Regarding this clonotype: One junction end does not reproduce the germline sequence, and a read error may be involved. The chain combines TRBV12-3 or TRBV12-4 with TRBJ2-2, with D unclear. The length of the CDR3 is 12 residues. The chain's CDR3 is CAISFFSGELFF. The CDR3, as DNA: TGTGCCATCAGTTTTTTTTCCGGGGAGCTGTTTTTT.

This clonotype has at least ten counts. The J gene is TRBJ2-3, the V gene TRBV7-2; D may be TRBD2 (6 bases). The V gene's germline CDR1 is SGHTA and CDR2 FQGNSA. V was shortened by 0 bases and J by 4 bases, with 11 bases between the two germline ends. The CDR3 sequence is 15 residues long. The CDR3 coding sequence is TGTGCCAGCAGCTTAGCTGGCGGGGTCGCAGATACGCAGTATTTT. Translated: CASSLAGGVADTQYF.

The chain employs TRBV4-2 and TRBJ2-2; TRBD2 matches 9 bases. Germline values: CDR1 LGHNA, CDR2 YNFKEQ. CDR3 length: 16 residues. Trimming at V came to 4 bases and at J to 5 bases, leaving 8 bases not matched to a gene. CDR3 DNA sequence: TGTGCCAGCAGCCCGGGACTAGCTGCGGGGACCGGGGAGCTGTTTTTT. Amino acids: CASSPGLAAGTGELFF.

Worth noting for this clonotype: This sequence may be a read error, since a much larger clone differs from it by one base. The rearrangement links TRBV18 to TRBJ1-5; tentatively, D is TRBD1 (5 bases). In germline, CDR1 is KGHSH, CDR2 LQKENI. Trimming removed 5 bases at V and 0 bases at J, with 8 bases between. The CDR3 has 14 residues. CDR3 sequence: CASSSTDSNQPQHF. In DNA form, the CDR3 reads TGTGCCAGCTCATCGACAGATAGCAATCAGCCCCAGCATTTT.

This clonotype was recorded many times. The V and J genes are TRBV6-2 or TRBV6-3 and TRBJ1-1; D gene unclear. Germline CDR1 is MNHEY and CDR2 is SVGEGT. The CDR3 length is 10 residues. The ends were cut back, 0 bases at V and 7 bases at J, with 0 bases in the middle. The CDR3 bases are TGTGCCAGCAGTTACTCTGAAGCTTTCTTT. Translated, it gives CASSYSEAFF.

This clonotype appeared a few times. CDR3 sequence: CASSYSEGPPSSYEQYF. The CDR3 DNA is TGTGCCAGCAGTTACTCGGAGGGACCGCCGAGCTCCTACGAGCAGTACTTC. J is TRBJ2-7 and V is TRBV6-5; tentative D call: TRBD2 (6 bases). Germline V CDR1 and CDR2: MNHEY, SVGAGI. The CDR3 is 17 residues long. The ends were cut back, 0 bases at V and 0 bases at J, with 15 bases in the middle.

The chain uses TRBV5-1 and TRBJ2-3, with D perhaps TRBD2 (5 bases). V lost 2 bases, J lost 4 bases, and 11 bases lay in between. The CDR3 runs to 14 residues. CDR1 SGHRS and CDR2 YFSETQ come from the germline V gene. The CDR3 nucleotides are TGCGCCAGCAGCTTCCGGGAAAAGGCAGATACGCAGTATTTT. Translated: CASSFREKADTQYF.

This chain connects TRBV5-1 to TRBJ2-5, with D perhaps matching TRBD2 (7 bases). V was shortened by 0 bases and J by 1 base, with 13 bases between the two germline ends. CDR3 length equals 16 residues. Germline V gives CDR1 SGHRS, CDR2 YFSETQ. The CDR3 region is CASSLEYGGPQETQYF. Here the CDR3 DNA reads TGCGCCAGCAGCTTGGAGTACGGGGGGCCCCAAGAGACCCAGTACTTC.

The chain uses TRBV5-1 and TRBJ2-1, with D unclear. Germline V gene data show CDR1 as SGHRS and CDR2 as YFSETQ. Trimming pared 2 bases from V and 8 bases from J, leaving 5 bases between. This CDR3 spans 11 amino acids. CDR3 sequence (DNA): TGCGCCAGCAGCTTCATCCATGAGCAGTTCTTC. It specifies CASSFIHEQFF.

This clonotype was seen a handful of times. The chain employs TRBV4-1 and TRBJ1-1; weak D call: TRBD1 (5 bases). With 1 base removed from V and 0 bases from J, the gap between germline ends came to 15 bases. Germline V lookup: CDR1 MGHRA, CDR2 YSYEKL. The CDR3 extends over 17 amino acids. CDR3 region: CASSQGGNGGMNTEAFF. As DNA, the CDR3 is TGCGCCAGCAGCCAAGGGGGCAATGGGGGGATGAACACTGAAGCTTTCTTT.

This sequence joins TRBV24-1 and TRBJ1-1; no clear D gene. Germline values: CDR1 KGHDR, CDR2 SFDVKD. V was shortened by 2 bases and J by 3 bases, with 6 bases between the two germline ends. The CDR3 has 13 residues. DNA of the CDR3: TGTGCCACCAGTGATTGGAGGCACACTGAAGCTTTCTTT. It translates to CATSDWRHTEAFF.

This clonotype was recorded a few times. The chain has TRBV29-1 and TRBJ2-3; TRBD2 matches 9 bases. CDR1 SQVTM and CDR2 ANQGSEA come from the germline V gene. The CDR3 totals 16 residues. Trimming cost V 0 bases and J 4 bases; bases outside gene matches: 8. This CDR3 reads CSVEDNLAGKADTQYF. CDR3 DNA sequence: TGCAGCGTTGAAGATAACCTAGCGGGGAAAGCAGATACGCAGTATTTT.

This clonotype was seen a few times. The chain joins TRBV7-2 to TRBJ2-7; TRBD2 might be the D (5 bases). There are 14 residues in the CDR3. Trimming removed 1 base from V and 2 bases from J, with 9 bases in between. Germline CDR1 is SGHTA and CDR2 is FQGNSA. DNA of the CDR3: TGTGCCAGCAGCTTAGATTCGGGGACCTACGAGCAGTACTTC. It encodes CASSLDSGTYEQYF.

This clonotype has a handful of counts. V usage is TRBV3-1 and J usage is TRBJ1-1, with D unresolved. The CDR3 is 11 residues long. The V end lost 3 bases, the J end lost 5 bases, and 4 bases lay between the germline ends. Germline assignment: CDR1 LGHDT and CDR2 YNNKEL (reference sequence). The CDR3 loop is CASSHLTEAFF. In nucleotides, the CDR3 is TGTGCCAGCAGCCATTTAACTGAAGCTTTCTTT.

The genes are TRBV7-6 and TRBJ2-5; possible D gene TRBD2, 6 bases. V was cut by 6 bases and J by 1 base, with 12 bases left in between. Germline lookup yields CDR1 SGHVS and CDR2 FNYEAQ. The CDR3 consists of 14 residues. CDR3 sequence reads: CASSPAGLQETQYF. The CDR3 DNA sequence: TGTGCCAGCAGTCCGGCGGGGCTCCAAGAGACCCAGTACTTC.

The table lists this clonotype with a few counts. The chain joins TRBV7-2 to TRBJ1-5; D unclear. Germline V gene data show CDR1 as SGHTA and CDR2 as FQGNSA. Between the trimmed V and J ends, which lost 2 bases and 7 bases, there was a span of 6 bases. The CDR3 length is 12 residues. The chain's CDR3 is CASSLNDQPQHF. CDR3 in DNA: TGTGCCAGCAGCTTAAACGACCAGCCCCAGCATTTT.

In its sample, this clonotype was seen a few times. The chain couples TRBV5-1 to TRBJ2-4; 12 bases align to TRBD2. V trimming: 3 bases; J trimming: 4 bases; junction bases outside the gene matches: 8. Germline values: CDR1 SGHRS, CDR2 YFSETQ. This CDR3 has 17 amino acids. Here the CDR3 reads CASSSSGLAGIKNIQYF. The CDR3 region has the DNA TGCGCCAGCAGCTCGAGCGGACTAGCGGGGATTAAAAACATTCAGTACTTC.

A few counts support this clonotype. The chain has TRBV7-3 and TRBJ2-2, with unresolved D. This CDR3 is 13 amino acids long. CDR1 and CDR2 from the germline V gene are SGHTA and FQGTGA. The germline V and J ends were trimmed by 4 bases and 7 bases, with 10 bases remaining between them. The CDR3, as DNA: TGTGCCAGCAGCTCCCCGATGGTCGGGGAGCTGTTTTTT. Protein product: CASSSPMVGELFF.

This sequence joins TRBV28 and TRBJ2-1; 9 bases are a match to TRBD2. Trimming took 8 bases from V and 0 from J; bases not matched to a gene: 2. The CDR3 is 14 amino acids. Germline V gene data show CDR1 as MDHEN and CDR2 as SYDVKM. CDR3 protein: CASHSGSSYNEQFF. CDR3 in DNA: TGTGCCAGCCATAGCGGGAGCTCCTACAATGAGCAGTTCTTC.

This clonotype came up a few times. The rearrangement joins TRBV20-1 to TRBJ1-2, with a weak D call TRBD1 (6 bases). The CDR3 sequence is 14 residues long. Deletions cut 0 bases from V and 4 bases from J, with 12 bases between. Germline V CDR1 and CDR2: DFQATT, SNEGSKA (reference sequence). The CDR3 reads CSARDDGGSYGYTF. DNA for the CDR3: TGCAGTGCTAGAGATGACGGGGGCAGCTATGGCTACACCTTC.

This clonotype was seen a handful of times. The chain joins TRBV4-3 to TRBJ2-2; no definite D call. CDR3 length: 16 residues. Trimming stripped 0 bases from V and 0 bases from J, with 8 bases between. CDR1 and CDR2 (germline): LGHNA, YSLEER. The CDR3 sequence is CASSQEGWSNTGELFF. The CDR3 DNA follows: TGCGCCAGCAGCCAAGAAGGGTGGTCGAACACCGGGGAGCTGTTTTTT.